This T cell receptor beta chain was identified during a study of long-term antiretroviral therapy in people with HIV. Study outcomes and limitations: Diversity increased after ART yet remained lower than in transplant donor controls.

Comments on this clone: Its antigen is not identified.

immunoSEQ v3.0 was run at survey level. Clones were sequenced by immunoSEQ multiplex PCR, and TCRdb holds only the in-frame ones, with some missing. The sample has 35,000 or so clones, roughly 85% seen once; the top ten hold about 5.3%. The V end was cut by 2 bases, the J end by 2 bases, with 7 bases between. This CDR3 contains 14 residues. Germline CDR1 MNHEY, CDR2 SMNVEV (reference sequence). The chain joins TRBV27 to TRBJ2-1; D possibly corresponds to TRBD1 (6 bases). Sample: unsorted PBMCs, taken roughly 2.8 years before starting antiretroviral therapy. The TCR comes from a woman in her 30s with HIV. CDR3 coding DNA: TGTGCCAGCAGTTTACAGGGGACCTACAATGAGCAGTTCTTC. Its protein product is CASSLQGTYNEQFF.